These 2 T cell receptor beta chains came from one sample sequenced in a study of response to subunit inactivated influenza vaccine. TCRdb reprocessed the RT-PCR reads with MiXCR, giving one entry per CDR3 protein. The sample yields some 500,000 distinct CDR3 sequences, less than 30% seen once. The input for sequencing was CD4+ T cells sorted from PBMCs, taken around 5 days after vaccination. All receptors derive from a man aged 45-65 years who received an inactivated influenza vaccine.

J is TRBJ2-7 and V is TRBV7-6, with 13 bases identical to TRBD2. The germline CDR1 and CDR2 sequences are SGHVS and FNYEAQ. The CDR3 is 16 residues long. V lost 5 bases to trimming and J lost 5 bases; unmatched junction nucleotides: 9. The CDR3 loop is CASSAQLAGGLHEQYF. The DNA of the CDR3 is TGTGCCAGCAGCGCACAACTAGCGGGAGGGCTACACGAGCAGTACTTC.

The DNA for the CDR3 is TGTGCCAGTCCGGGCCCCGATTCAAAGGAGACCCAGTACTTC. Protein: CASPGPDSKETQYF. The chain combines TRBV27 with TRBJ2-5; D gene ambiguous. CDR3 length: 14 amino acids. V dropped 9 bases and J dropped 5 bases, with 19 bases sitting between them. The germline V gene has CDR1 MNHEY and CDR2 SMNVEV (reference sequence).